Each of the 14 T cell receptor beta chains below was sequenced from the same sample in a study of identical twins. A single record per CDR3 protein comes from TCRdb applying MiXCR to the 5' RACE reads. This sample has approximately 210,000 distinct CDR3 sequences, with around a sixth found just once. The data also belong to a second study, concerning T cells expressing NK-cell markers.

Sequenced material: CD8+ T cells sorted from blood. The receptors shown here come from a woman between 18 and 29 years old in good health.

The chain uses TRBV27 and TRBJ1-1; a possible D gene is TRBD1 (5 bases). Per germline, CDR1 MNHEY and CDR2 SMNVEV (reference sequence). The CDR3 sequence is 12 residues long. Trimming shortened V by 11 bases and J by 1 base, and 11 bases separated the two germline ends. DNA of the CDR3: TGTGCCGGAGGGGTCCCGAACACTGAAGCTTTCTTT. Translated, it gives CAGGVPNTEAFF.

This clonotype has just a few counts. The chain uses TRBV6-2 or TRBV6-3 and TRBJ2-1; 10 bases match TRBD1. The CDR3 runs to 16 residues. Germline trimming cut 4 bases from V and 5 bases from J; bases unmatched to any gene: 8. CDR1 MNHEY and CDR2 SVGEGT come from the germline V gene. The DNA of the CDR3 is TGTGCCAGCAGTTCCCTGACAGGGGGCTTTAACAATGAGCAGTTCTTC. Encoded protein: CASSSLTGGFNNEQFF.

The chain recombines TRBV5-1 with TRBJ1-2, with D perhaps TRBD1 (5 bases). The CDR3 contains 13 residues. V dropped 2 bases and J dropped 7 bases, with 12 bases sitting between them. Germline lookup yields CDR1 SGHRS and CDR2 YFSETQ. CDR3: CASSFPGSSGYTF. In nucleotides, the CDR3 is TGCGCCAGCAGCTTTCCAGGGTCTAGTGGCTACACCTTC. The whole variable domain, filled in from reference TRBV5-1 and TRBJ1-2, reads KAGVTQTPRYLIKTRGQQVTLSCSPISGHRSVSWYQQTPGQGLQFLFEYFSETQRNKGNFPGRFSGRQFSNSRSEMNVSTLELGDSALYLCASSFPGSSGYTFGSGTRLTVV.

The rearrangement uses TRBV27 and TRBJ2-1, with TRBD2 matching over 8 bases. The CDR3 contains 13 residues. With 5 bases clipped from V and 9 bases from J, the junction kept 6 bases outside the gene matches. Per germline, CDR1 MNHEY and CDR2 SMNVEV (reference sequence). The CDR3 region is CASSPGGPGEQFF. CDR3 nucleotide sequence: TGTGCCAGCAGTCCGGGAGGGCCGGGTGAGCAGTTCTTC.

The CDR3 protein is CASSYGLEGYTF. CDR3 bases: TGTGCCAGCAGTTACGGACTGGAGGGCTACACCTTC. The chain is built from TRBV6-6 and TRBJ1-2, with D unclear. Germline V gene sequence: CDR1 MNHNY, CDR2 SVGAGI (reference sequence). V gave up 2 bases and J gave up 8 bases, with 9 bases separating them. The CDR3 has 12 residues.

The table lists this clonotype with a few counts. The genes are TRBV5-1 and TRBJ2-7; 9 bases are shared with TRBD1. V shed 0 bases and J 3 bases; nucleotides not matched to a gene: 4. Germline V gene data show CDR1 as SGHRS and CDR2 as YFSETQ. The CDR3 length is 15 residues. The CDR3 is CASSLVGDRDYEQYF. The CDR3 DNA reads TGCGCCAGCAGCTTGGTGGGGGACAGGGACTACGAGCAGTACTTC.

In its sample, this clonotype was seen many times. The genes are TRBV11-2 and TRBJ2-2, with unresolved D. The germline CDR1 and CDR2 sequences are SGHAT and FQNNGV. V gave up 7 bases and J gave up 6 bases, with 9 bases separating them. CDR3 length: 12 residues. The CDR3 nucleotides read TGTGCCAGCATGGGTGCCGCCGGGGAGCTGTTTTTT. Its translation is CASMGAAGELFF.

This clonotype was seen repeatedly, ten times or more. The genes are TRBV5-1 and TRBJ1-1; D gene uncertain. Germline CDR1 SGHRS, CDR2 YFSETQ. V shed 0 bases and J shed 9 bases, with 6 bases lying between them. The length of the CDR3 is 11 residues. The chain's CDR3 is CASSLDDKAFF. CDR3 in DNA: TGCGCCAGCAGCTTGGACGACAAAGCTTTCTTT.

The V and J genes are TRBV5-4 and TRBJ2-3; 11 nucleotides align to TRBD2. CDR3 length: 15 residues. Germline lookup yields CDR1 SGHNT and CDR2 YYREEE (reference sequence). J gave up 3 bases and V 5 bases, and 5 bases lay outside the gene matches. CDR3 in DNA: TGTGCCAGCAGAGTAGCGGGAGGGCCGACAGATACGCAGTATTTT. Its translation is CASRVAGGPTDTQYF.

This clonotype was detected a few times. The chain couples TRBV6-2 or TRBV6-3 to TRBJ1-1, with D hard to call. V lost 4 bases and J 0 bases, leaving 9 bases between the germline ends. Germline V gene sequence: CDR1 MNHEY, CDR2 SVGEGT. The CDR3 covers 14 residues. CDR3 residues: CASSWRLMNTEAFF. CDR3 in DNA: TGTGCCAGCAGTTGGCGCCTCATGAACACTGAAGCTTTCTTT.

This clonotype appeared a few times. J is TRBJ2-7 and V is TRBV7-2; a weak D match, TRBD2 (5 bases). Trimming stripped 6 bases from V and 6 bases from J, with 21 bases between. Germline assignment: CDR1 SGHTA and CDR2 FQGNSA. The CDR3 has 15 residues. For the CDR3, the DNA is TGTGCCAGCAGTGGCACCGTACGGGAAAATCTCGAGCAGTACTTC. Its protein is CASSGTVRENLEQYF.

The chain combines TRBV15 with TRBJ2-6; D may correspond to TRBD1 or TRBD2 (5 bases each). Germline CDR1 and CDR2: LNHNV and YYDKDF (reference sequence). Trimming removed 3 bases at V and 1 base at J, with 16 bases between. CDR3 size: 18 residues. CDR3: CATSSDRDGQSGANVLTF. Here the CDR3 DNA reads TGTGCCACCAGCAGTGACCGGGACGGTCAATCTGGGGCCAACGTCCTGACTTTC.

This clonotype was recorded a few times. This chain connects TRBV9 to TRBJ2-3, with 7 bases lining up with TRBD2. This CDR3 comprises 15 residues. Trimming removed 3 bases from V and 0 bases from J; junction bases left unmatched: 4. Germline V gives CDR1 SGDLS, CDR2 YYNGEE. The CDR3 region is CASSGPGGSTDTQYF. The CDR3 DNA is TGTGCCAGCAGCGGACCCGGGGGGAGCACAGATACGCAGTATTTT.

This clonotype was detected only a few times. The chain has TRBV27 and TRBJ1-5; D unresolved. V gave up 8 bases and J gave up 0 bases, with 5 bases separating them. This CDR3 contains 12 residues. CDR1 and CDR2 from the germline V gene are MNHEY and SMNVEV (reference sequence). The CDR3 DNA is TGTGCCAGCGGGAATAGCAATCAGCCCCAGCATTTT. Its protein product is CASGNSNQPQHF.